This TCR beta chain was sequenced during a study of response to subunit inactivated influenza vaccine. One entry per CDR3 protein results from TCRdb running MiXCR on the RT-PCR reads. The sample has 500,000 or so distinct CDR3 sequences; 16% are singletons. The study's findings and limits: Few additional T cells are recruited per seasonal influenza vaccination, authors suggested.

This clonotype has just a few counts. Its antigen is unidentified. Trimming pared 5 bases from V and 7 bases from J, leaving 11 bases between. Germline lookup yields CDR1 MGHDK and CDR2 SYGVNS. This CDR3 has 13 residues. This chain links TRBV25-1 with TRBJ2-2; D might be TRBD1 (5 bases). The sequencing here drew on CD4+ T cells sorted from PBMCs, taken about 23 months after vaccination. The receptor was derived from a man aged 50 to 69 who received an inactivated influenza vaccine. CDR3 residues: CASSQGMGGELFF. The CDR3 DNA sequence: TGTGCCAGCAGTCAGGGCATGGGCGGGGAGCTGTTTTTT.